This record covers a single T cell receptor beta chain. Assay used: immunoSEQ multiplex PCR; TCRdb lists only in-frame clones, some missing. The table has 70,000 to 95,000 clones, more than 80% seen once. Germline V CDR1 and CDR2: MNHEY, SMNVEV (reference sequence). This CDR3 has 16 residues. The V gene end was trimmed by 5 bases and the J gene end by 8 bases; junction bases not matched to a gene: 15. This specimen belongs to a study of T cells after somatic rescue of genetic block. The material sequenced was peripheral blood mononuclear cells (PBMCs). The chain employs TRBV27 and TRBJ2-7; TRBD1 agrees at 10 bases. The clonotype was recovered from a woman between 18 and 30 years old. The CDR3 sequence: CASSTRQGAMPPQQYF. The CDR3 DNA reads as TGTGCCAGCAGTACCCGACAGGGGGCCATGCCACCTCAGCAGTACTTC.